This T cell receptor beta chain originates from a study of control samples from healthy donors and cancer patients (dated by TCRdb to 2018 to 2020). About this clone: Its target antigen remains unknown. There are no base qualities to consult, and no much larger clone falls within one base.

V is pared back by 3 bases and J by 4 bases, with 16 bases lying between the germline termini. The CDR3 starts with the cysteine, ends with the phenylalanine, and has 15 residues. Left in the record is the CDR3 DNA by itself, 45 bases read in frame from the first base. CDR1 is given as SGHRS and CDR2 as YFSETQ, both from the germline V gene. The library was produced with the immunoSEQ multiplex PCR assay. Entries here come from immuneACCESS through TCRdb and include only in-frame sequences with V and J called. Some clones fail to appear in such tables; in the studies checked, an unresolved V gene covers under half of the shortfall, and the cause of the remainder is unknown. The sample includes around 94,000 clones, with more than 85% observed a single time. The ten top clones hold 1.3% of the sample.

This chain is built from TRBV5-1 and TRBJ1-1; no D gene is confidently identified. Sequences were obtained from blood. This TCR derives from a woman between 45 and 60 years old in good health. The DNA reads TGCGCCAGCAGCTCCCTTGCCTCACGGGGCACTGAAGCTTTCTTT. It encodes CASSSLASRGTEAFF.